These 4 T cell receptor beta chains originate from one sample sequenced in a study of regulatory T cells in long-lasting Graves disease. Time point: newly diagnosed GD, antithyroid drugs for less than 3 months. The TCR library was made from RNA that had been extracted from PBMCs in TRIzol. HTBI primers from iRepertoire and Arm-PCR of CDR3 regions yielded the TCR beta libraries. TCRdb fed the multiplex PCR reads into MiXCR, producing one record per CDR3 protein. The table lists hundreds of thousands of distinct CDR3 sequences, about 15% of them singletons. This sample also appeared in a second study, on T cells in Graves' hyperthyroidism and ophthalmopathy.

The material sequenced was peripheral blood mononuclear cells (PBMCs), taken at new diagnosis, from a patient treated with antithyroid drugs. All receptors come from a woman in her 40s with Graves disease.

A note on this clonotype: This may come from a read error, since a much larger clone is one base off. The chain employs TRBV12-3 or TRBV12-4 and TRBJ1-2; D gene ambiguous. This CDR3 is built from 15 residues. Trimming shortened V by 2 bases and J by 4 bases, and 14 bases separated the two germline ends. In DNA, the CDR3 is TGTGCCAGCAGTTTATCGCATCCCAACCTCTATGGCTACACCTTC. It codes for CASSLSHPNLYGYTF.

The sample holds many counts of this clonotype. The chain is built from TRBV6-1 and TRBJ1-2, with 10 bases that match TRBD1. Germline V CDR1 and CDR2: MNHNS, SASEGT. Trimming took 8 bases from V and 4 from J; bases not matched to a gene: 7. This CDR3 is built from 14 residues. The CDR3 is CASYIGQGGYGYTF. The CDR3 DNA reads TGTGCCAGCTATATCGGACAGGGGGGCTATGGCTACACCTTC.

This clonotype was picked up many times. The rearrangement uses TRBV7-2 and TRBJ1-2; 7 positions match TRBD1. Germline loops: CDR1 SGHTA, CDR2 FQGNSA. The V and J ends lost 6 bases and 7 bases, in that order; junction bases with no gene match: 8. The CDR3 contains 13 residues. The chain's CDR3 is CASRSGQQRGYTF. CDR3 in DNA: TGTGCCAGCAGGTCGGGACAGCAACGTGGCTACACCTTC.

This clonotype has ten or more counts. The genes are TRBV6-5 and TRBJ2-7; D perhaps matches TRBD1 (5 bases). V was cut by 2 bases and J by 4 bases, with 15 bases left in between. The CDR3 spans 15 residues. Germline CDR1 reads MNHEY; CDR2 reads SVGAGI. DNA of the CDR3: TGTGCCAGCAGTTACGGACCACCGACAGTTTACGAGCAGTACTTC. Translating it yields CASSYGPPTVYEQYF.